Following are 9 T cell receptor beta chains from one sample sequenced in a study of shared clonotypes between healthy human individuals. TCRdb's copy holds only in-frame clones and misses some; the assay was immunoSEQ multiplex PCR. The sample lists about 1,900,000 clones, about 95% seen once, with approximately 1.2% in the top ten. Naive CD8 cells lacked CD45RO and underwent positive selection for CCR7, leaving out terminally differentiated effector memory CD45RA+ cells. Sequenced sample: naive CD8+ T cells sorted from blood. The receptors originated from a man aged 18 to 29 in good health.

The rearrangement uses TRBV27 and TRBJ1-4; D is unresolved. The CDR3 has 14 residues. With 5 bases removed from V and 5 bases from J, the gap between germline ends came to 12 bases. Germline V gene lookup returns CDR1 MNHEY and CDR2 SMNVEV (reference sequence). CDR3 sequence: CASSALGRNEKLFF. The CDR3 DNA follows: TGTGCCAGCAGTGCTCTTGGGCGGAATGAAAAACTGTTTTTT.

The chain links TRBV4-3 to TRBJ2-1; a weak D match, TRBD2 (5 bases). The CDR3 runs to 16 residues. V lost 1 base and J 5 bases, leaving 15 bases between the germline ends. From germline, CDR1 is LGHNA and CDR2 YSLEER. The CDR3 DNA is TGCGCCAGCAGCCAAGTCTCAGGACTGAATAACAATGAGCAGTTCTTC. It specifies CASSQVSGLNNNEQFF.

The chain links TRBV9 to TRBJ2-7; perhaps TRBD2 as D (6 bases). With 4 bases removed from V and 2 bases from J, the gap between germline ends came to 13 bases. The CDR3 consists of 14 residues. Germline V gives CDR1 SGDLS, CDR2 YYNGEE. The CDR3 DNA follows: TGTGCCAGCAGCTCAGGAGGGGAGACCTACGAGCAGTACTTC. This translates into CASSSGGETYEQYF.

This clone is a singleton in its sample. The V and J genes are TRBV7-6 and TRBJ2-5, with TRBD2 as a possible D gene (6 bases). Deletions cut 4 bases from V and 2 bases from J, with 14 bases between. This CDR3 contains 15 residues. CDR1 and CDR2 from the germline V gene are SGHVS and FNYEAQ. The CDR3: CASSSAGPLQETQYF. The CDR3 region has the DNA TGTGCCAGCAGCTCCGCGGGACCGCTACAAGAGACCCAGTACTTC.

This chain connects TRBV6-6 to TRBJ2-1; a possible D gene is TRBD1 (6 bases). From germline, CDR1 is MNHNY and CDR2 SVGAGI (reference sequence). CDR3 length: 13 amino acids. The V and J ends lost 6 bases and 4 bases respectively, with 10 bases between them. Here the CDR3 DNA reads TGTGCCAGCAGCTTACAGGGTTACAATGAGCAGTTCTTC. Its protein product is CASSLQGYNEQFF.

The rearrangement uses TRBV13 and TRBJ2-7; TRBD2 matches at 8 bases. V lost 3 bases and J lost 4; bases outside the gene matches: 2. CDR3 length equals 13 residues. Germline V gene lookup returns CDR1 PRHDT and CDR2 FYEKMQ (reference sequence). CDR3 sequence reads: CASSFREGYEQYF. CDR3 DNA: TGTGCCAGCAGCTTTCGGGAGGGTTACGAGCAGTACTTC.

The chain uses TRBV5-4 and TRBJ2-5; TRBD1 aligns across 7 bases. Germline loops: CDR1 SGHNT, CDR2 YYREEE (reference sequence). The CDR3 loop spans 15 amino acids. V was pared by 0 bases and J by 2 bases, with 4 bases of the junction left unmatched. CDR3 coding DNA: TGTGCCAGCAGCTTGGGCTGGGACAGACAAGAGACCCAGTACTTC. Residues: CASSLGWDRQETQYF.

CDR3: CATSWESGTEAFF. The CDR3 DNA is TGTGCCACCAGTTGGGAGAGCGGCACTGAAGCTTTCTTT. The genes are TRBV15 and TRBJ1-1; D ambiguous. The CDR3 runs to 13 residues. Germline CDR1 LNHNV, CDR2 YYDKDF (reference sequence). Trimming removed 6 bases from V and 4 bases from J, with 12 bases in between.

The chain combines TRBV6-1 with TRBJ2-7; D remains unclear. The CDR3 length is 15 residues. V was pared by 6 bases and J by 0 bases, with 15 bases between. Germline V gene sequence: CDR1 MNHNS, CDR2 SASEGT. The CDR3 here is CASSLWQTSSYEQYF. CDR3 nucleotides: TGTGCCAGCAGCCTATGGCAGACGAGCTCCTACGAGCAGTACTTC.